This TCR beta chain was sequenced for a study of T cell changes during pregnancy in multiple sclerosis. The method was immunoSEQ multiplex PCR; TCRdb's version includes in-frame clones alone and lacks a portion of them. This sample has some 10,000 clones, with under 85% found just once. The source material was CD8+ T cells from peripheral blood mononuclear cells, sampled in the third trimester of pregnancy. This receptor was obtained from a female donor in good health, enrolled as a control in a pregnancy study.

For the CDR3, the DNA is TGTGCCAGCAGCTTAGCGCGAACAGGCCTTAATGAAAAACTGTTTTTT. Amino acid sequence: CASSLARTGLNEKLFF. This chain uses TRBV7-9 with TRBJ1-4, with D possibly TRBD1 on 5 matching bases. V was pared by 0 bases and J by 4 bases, with 12 bases between. Germline V gene lookup returns CDR1 SEHNR and CDR2 FQNEAQ (reference sequence). The CDR3 is 16 amino acids.